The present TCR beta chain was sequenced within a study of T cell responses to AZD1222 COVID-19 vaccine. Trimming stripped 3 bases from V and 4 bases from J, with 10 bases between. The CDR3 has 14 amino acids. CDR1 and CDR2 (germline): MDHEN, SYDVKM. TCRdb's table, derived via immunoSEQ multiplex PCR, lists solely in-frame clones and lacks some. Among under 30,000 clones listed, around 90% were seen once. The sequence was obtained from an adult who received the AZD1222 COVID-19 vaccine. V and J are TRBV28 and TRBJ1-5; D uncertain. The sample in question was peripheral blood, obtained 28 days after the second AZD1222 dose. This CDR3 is CASSFPVGNQPQHF. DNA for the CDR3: TGTGCCAGCAGTTTCCCCGTGGGTAATCAGCCCCAGCATTTT. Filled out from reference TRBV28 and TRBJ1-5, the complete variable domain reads DVKVTQSSRYLVKRTGEKVFLECVQDMDHENMFWYRQDPGLGLRLIYFSYDVKMKEKGDIPEGYSVSREKKERFSLILESASTNQTSMYLCASSFPVGNQPQHFGDGTRLSIL.